The rows below give T cell receptor beta chains drawn from one sample of a study of shared clonotypes between healthy human individuals. Produced via immunoSEQ multiplex PCR; TCRdb's table is partial and in-frame only. The sample lists approximately 500,000 clones, 60% to 85% seen once, with 10% to 15% in the top ten. Sequencing used PBMCs. These receptor sequences come from a woman aged 40 to 50 in good health. Some clones in this sample may be carry-over from other donors' samples. The conserved cysteine and the conserved F or W are not part of the CDR3 here.

V gene,CDR3 length,CDR3 protein
TRBV7-8,14,ASSYTSGRHPGELF
TRBV5-1,13,ASSLDPSGLDTQY
TRBV19,15,ASSISVRASGRYEQF
TRBV5-4,14,ASSLASGRAEGTQY
TRBV27,13,ASSKRTSRSYEQY
TRBV7-2,11,ASSTRQGYEQY
TRBV4-1,11,ASSQGYYGEQF
TRBV7-8,13,ASSLGRASGNTIY
TRBV10-1,10,ATSPYTGELF
TRBV7-2,12,ASSRGPTQETQY
TRBV7-2,12,ASSLVRGHTEAF
TRBV5-4,10,ASSVDSTEAF
TRBV30,11,AWSVGGQETQY
TRBV9,15,ASSVSSFWGRNTEAF
TRBV5-1,13,ASSTQGGYTGELF
TRBV7-2,13,ASSLAGLAQETQY
TRBV5-1,13,ASSLDPQGAYGYT
TRBV30,10,AWSVRADGYT
TRBV6-1,15,ASSEVGAGAPSYGYT
TRBV29-1,11,SAISGTAYEQY
TRBV27,13,ASSTGTGTYNEQF
TRBV5-1,13,ASNLDIGNTGELF
TRBV7-8,13,ASSLGLAGNYEQY
TRBV4-1,15,ASSQQGAFLRGNTIY
TRBV18,14,ASSPFRTQTGAEQY
TRBV18,13,ASSPPSVAKNIQY
TRBV6-1,10,ASSGDGTGQY
TRBV19,12,ATRAPEYSYEQY
TRBV27,16,ASSFSGGRASYNSPLH
TRBV2,12,ASNLGYRGYEQY
TRBV5-5,12,ASSPGALRTEAF
TRBV5-1,14,ASSFSGTGGADTQY
TRBV5-4,13,ASSNQGGLTDTQY
TRBV28,13,ASSLLSSGSNEQF
TRBV19,10,ASGTGVETQY
TRBV7-3,15,ASSLIPGQGNTGELF
TRBV7-3,15,ASSLRASGSGPDTQY
TRBV5-1,13,ASSFDRGRGNTIY
TRBV4-1,14,ASSSRTRDFYNEQF
TRBV2,13,ASRAGTGNSYEQY
TRBV7-9,12,ASSLQTVGEKLF
TRBV5-6,14,AQADFGQASYNEQF
TRBV9,14,ASSVGSTARNNEQF
TRBV6-6,14,ASSPPRAGGYNEQF
TRBV27,16,ASSLPDPGQGPKNIQY
TRBV6-5,10,ASSPTGHTQY
TRBV5-6,10,ASSLKWDEQY
TRBV13,14,ASSLLAGVAYNEQF